This T cell receptor beta chain originates from a study of T-cell reconstitution after alpha-beta-depleted transplantation in children. Findings and limits, study-wide: When one year had passed after transplant, most T-cell counts and diversity came from newly produced T cells. Expanded clones from the graft, numbering several hundred, reportedly supplied alpha-beta T cells about two months after transplant. Some patients' high day-60 TCRbeta diversity was attributed to recipient cells surviving conditioning.

Comments on this clonotype: Its cognate antigen is unknown.

Unique molecular identifiers featured in how the TCRbeta library was prepared. TCRdb reprocessed the PCR reads via MiXCR and lists one record per CDR3 protein. The repertoire holds a few hundred thousand distinct CDR3 sequences, with more than 20% as singletons. The CDR3 runs to 14 residues. V was shortened by 3 bases and J by 2 bases, with 8 bases between the two germline ends. Germline-derived CDR1 and CDR2 are KGHSH and LQKENI. The sample consisted of PBMCs, taken before TCRalphabeta/CD19-depleted stem cell transplant. The chain links TRBV18 to TRBJ1-3; D is ambiguous. This clonotype was sampled from a boy in the first two years of life with Wiskott-Aldrich syndrome, due to receive a stem cell transplant. In DNA, the CDR3 is TGTGCCAGCTCACCTGATCGGGCTGGAAACACCATATATTTT. Translation: CASSPDRAGNTIYF.